What follows are 12 T cell receptor beta chains derived from one specimen sequenced in a study of type 1 regulatory T cells. No antigens are known for them. One entry per CDR3 protein results from TCRdb running MiXCR on the reads. Here the sample spans approximately 3,200 distinct CDR3 sequences, around 8% being singletons. The sequenced sample was cultured T cells, either the whole culture or a sorted T cell fraction (not recorded which). The receptors were sampled from a human donor in good health.

By proportion, this clonotype is medium-sized. J is TRBJ1-1 and V is TRBV20-1; no reliable D call. The CDR3 has 14 amino acids. Trimming took off 5 bases at V and 1 base at J, with 14 bases between the two ends. The germline gives CDR1 DFQATT, CDR2 SNEGSKA (reference sequence). CDR3 loop: CSAQPHTGNTEAFF. Written as DNA, the CDR3 is TGCAGTGCTCAGCCCCACACGGGGAACACTGAAGCTTTCTTT.

By share, this clonotype counts as medium-sized. The chain couples TRBV7-9 to TRBJ2-5; perhaps TRBD2 as D (5 bases). Germline CDR1 is SEHNR and CDR2 is FQNEAQ (reference sequence). V was cut by 5 bases and J by 1 base, with 8 bases left in between. This CDR3 is built from 13 residues. CDR3 in amino acids: CASSRTPQETQYF. The CDR3 bases are TGTGCCAGCAGCCGGACTCCCCAAGAGACCCAGTACTTC. Variable domain in full (rest from reference TRBV7-9 and TRBJ2-5): DTGVSQNPRHKITKRGQNVTFRCDPISEHNRLYWYRQTLGQGPEFLTYFQNEAQLEKSRLLSDRFSAERPKGSFSTLEIQRTEQGDSAMYLCASSRTPQETQYFGPGTRLLVL.

In its sample, this clonotype is medium-sized. The chain uses TRBV12-3 or TRBV12-4 and TRBJ2-7, with 10 bases matching TRBD1. V was clipped by 3 bases and J by 4 bases; unmatched bases: 6. The CDR3 is 15 residues long. CDR3 loop: CASSFSGQGRYEQYF. CDR3 DNA sequence: TGTGCCAGCAGTTTTTCGGGACAGGGGCGGTACGAGCAGTACTTC.

Within the sample, this clonotype is large. This sequence joins TRBV19 and TRBJ2-1; D is unclear. The CDR3 consists of 22 residues. Germline CDR1 and CDR2: LNHDA and SQIVND (reference sequence). The CDR3 loop reads CTATPPREGPLEPKFLVYEQFF. Here the CDR3 DNA reads TGTACTGCTACACCGCCTCGTGAAGGCCCATTAGAACCGAAATTTTTAGTCTATGAGCAGTTCTTC.

This clonotype is medium-sized within its sample. The V and J genes are TRBV20-1 and TRBJ2-5, with no clear D. CDR1 DFQATT and CDR2 SNEGSKA come from the germline V gene (reference sequence). CDR3 length: 13 residues. Trimming removed 3 bases from V and 2 bases from J, with 10 bases in between. CDR3 coding DNA: TGCAGTGCTAGCCGAAACCTGCAAGAGACCCAGTACTTC. Encoded protein: CSASRNLQETQYF.

By share of the sample, this clonotype is medium-sized. V usage is TRBV19 and J usage is TRBJ2-2; 7 bases are a match to TRBD1. The CDR3 length is 16 residues. J gave up 4 bases and V 4 bases, and 9 bases lay outside the gene matches. Per the germline V gene, CDR1 is LNHDA and CDR2 is SQIVND (reference sequence). Here the CDR3 reads CASSNPTGPSTGELFF. CDR3 DNA sequence: TGTGCCAGTAGTAACCCGACAGGGCCATCCACCGGGGAGCTGTTTTTT.

By share, this clonotype ranks as medium-sized. The rearrangement links TRBV5-1 to TRBJ2-6; D unclear. Germline lookup yields CDR1 SGHRS and CDR2 YFSETQ. Trimming cost V 7 bases and J 4 bases, with 12 bases left between them. CDR3 size: 14 residues. The CDR3 here is CASLPNSGANVLTF. CDR3 nucleotide sequence: TGCGCCAGCTTGCCGAACTCCGGGGCCAACGTCCTGACTTTC.

By share, this clonotype ranks as medium-sized. V usage is TRBV18 and J usage is TRBJ2-1, with 7 bases identical to TRBD2. Per the germline V gene, CDR1 is KGHSH and CDR2 is LQKENI. J was trimmed by 8 bases and V by 0 bases; bases with no gene match: 4. The CDR3 totals 14 residues. CDR3 sequence: CASSPPGLLDEQFF. The CDR3 nucleotides read TGTGCCAGCTCACCACCGGGACTATTAGATGAGCAGTTCTTC. Complete variable domain (other parts from reference TRBV18 and TRBJ2-1): NAGVMQNPRHLVRRRGQEARLRCSPMKGHSHVYWYRQLPEEGLKFMVYLQKENIIDESGMPKERFSAEFPKEGPSILRIQQVVRGDSAAYFCASSPPGLLDEQFFGPGTRLTVL.

This clonotype rates as medium-sized (0.01 to 0.1%). The V gene is TRBV30, the J gene TRBJ2-2, with no clear D. The length of the CDR3 is 13 residues. V lost 7 bases and J 2 bases, leaving 11 bases between the germline ends. Germline V gene sequence: CDR1 GTSNPN, CDR2 SVGIG (reference sequence). The CDR3 sequence: CASAVINTGELFF. The CDR3 DNA reads as TGTGCCTCAGCTGTGATTAACACCGGGGAGCTGTTTTTT.

Relative to its sample, this clonotype is medium-sized. The rearrangement uses TRBV3-1 and TRBJ2-1; D is undetermined. Trimming removed 3 bases from V and 5 bases from J, with 8 bases in between. The CDR3 has 13 residues. The germline V gene has CDR1 LGHDT and CDR2 YNNKEL (reference sequence). CDR3 bases: TGTGCCAGCAGCCACGCGGTGCACAATGAGCAGTTCTTC. Translating it yields CASSHAVHNEQFF.

Sample share makes this clonotype medium-sized. The CDR3 here is CASRGANYGYTF. CDR3 DNA: TGTGCCAGCAGAGGGGCTAACTATGGCTACACCTTC. This chain joins TRBV12-3 or TRBV12-4 and TRBJ1-2, with D possibly being TRBD1 (5 bases). The CDR3 is 12 residues long. Trimming shortened V by 6 bases and J by 0 bases, and 5 bases separated the two germline ends.

This clonotype ranks as medium-sized (0.01 to 0.1%). CDR3 loop: CASSQGLAAETQYF. DNA for the CDR3: TGTGCCAGCAGCCAAGGACTAGCGGCAGAGACCCAGTACTTC. This rearrangement joins TRBV3-1 to TRBJ2-5; 9 bases map to TRBD2. This CDR3 is 14 amino acids long. The germline CDR1 and CDR2 sequences are LGHDT and YNNKEL (reference sequence). The trim removed 1 base at V and 4 bases at J, leaving 1 base unmatched.